This T cell receptor beta chain is from a study of cytomegalovirus exposure and HLA in healthy donors. With respect to this clone: What it binds is unknown.

PCR used 60 Vbeta primers and 13 Jbeta primers. TCRdb's copy holds only in-frame clones and misses some; the assay was immunoSEQ multiplex PCR. The table lists about 130,000 clones, about two thirds of them singletons, with about 4.9% in the top ten. V lost 7 bases, J lost 2 bases, and 19 bases lay in between. This CDR3 spans 16 amino acids. Germline CDR1 and CDR2: SGHRS and YFSETQ. Study-wide results and caveats: Highly shared sequence variants in one cluster were likely a sequencing artifact. A reported reduction in N-insertions relative to the 666-donor mean was seen in an Asian-associated ancestry cluster in a later analysis. HLA-A and HLA-B allele assignments for most subjects were reportedly predicted accurately using TCR beta sequences.

The chain has TRBV5-1 and TRBJ2-1; tentative D call: TRBD1 (6 bases). The receptor was isolated from a man aged 55 to 70 in good health and CMV-seropositive. Specimen: PBMCs. This CDR3 is CASYGTPSAAYNEQFF. Written as DNA, the CDR3 is TGCGCCAGCTACGGGACACCCAGCGCAGCCTACAATGAGCAGTTCTTC. Supplemented by reference TRBV5-1 and TRBJ2-1, the full variable domain reads KAGVTQTPRYLIKTRGQQVTLSCSPISGHRSVSWYQQTPGQGLQFLFEYFSETQRNKGNFPGRFSGRQFSNSRSEMNVSTLELGDSALYLCASYGTPSAAYNEQFFGPGTRLTVL.